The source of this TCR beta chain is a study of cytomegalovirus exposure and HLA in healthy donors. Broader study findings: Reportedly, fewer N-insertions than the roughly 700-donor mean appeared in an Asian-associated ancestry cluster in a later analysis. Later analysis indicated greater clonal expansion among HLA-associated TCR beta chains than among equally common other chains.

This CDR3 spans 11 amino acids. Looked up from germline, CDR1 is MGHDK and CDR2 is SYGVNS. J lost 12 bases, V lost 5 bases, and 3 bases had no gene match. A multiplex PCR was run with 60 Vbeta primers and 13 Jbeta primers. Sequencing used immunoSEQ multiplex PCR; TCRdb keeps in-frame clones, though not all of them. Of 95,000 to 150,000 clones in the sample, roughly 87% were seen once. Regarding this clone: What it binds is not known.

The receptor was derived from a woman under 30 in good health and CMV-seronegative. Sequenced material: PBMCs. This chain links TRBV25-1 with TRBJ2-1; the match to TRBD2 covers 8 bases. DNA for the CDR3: TGTGCCAGCAGTAGCGGGGGAGTGCAGTTCTTC. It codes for CASSSGGVQFF.